Below are 24 T cell receptor beta chains sequenced from a single sample in a study of regulatory T cells in long-lasting Graves disease. This sample's time point: newly diagnosed GD, antithyroid drugs for less than 3 months. From RNA extracted from PBMCs, the TCR library was made. Library construction for TCR beta used iRepertoire HTBI primers and Arm-PCR of CDR3 regions. Using its own MiXCR run on the multiplex PCR reads, TCRdb lists one record per CDR3 protein. Of under 400,000 distinct CDR3 sequences listed, about a sixth are singletons. Another study also made use of these data, one on T cells in Graves' hyperthyroidism and ophthalmopathy.

The sample consisted of peripheral blood mononuclear cells (PBMCs), taken at new diagnosis, from a patient treated with antithyroid drugs. The receptors stem from a man between 35 and 55 years old with Graves disease.

Many counts were recorded for this clonotype. The chain combines TRBV7-2 with TRBJ2-3; D gene unclear. Trimming pared 1 base from V and 6 bases from J, leaving 11 bases between. CDR3 length equals 14 residues. CDR1 and CDR2 from the germline V gene are SGHTA and FQGNSA. The CDR3 bases are TGTGCCAGCAGCTTAGTGATAGGTCTGGATACGCAGTATTTT. Amino acid sequence: CASSLVIGLDTQYF.

V and J are TRBV27 and TRBJ2-7; 8 bases map to TRBD1. This CDR3 comprises 14 residues. Germline CDR1 and CDR2: MNHEY and SMNVEV (reference sequence). Trimming removed 3 bases from V and 0 bases from J; junction bases left unmatched: 1. The chain's CDR3 is CASSFRGPSYEQYF. For the CDR3, the DNA is TGTGCCAGCAGTTTCAGGGGGCCCTCCTACGAGCAGTACTTC.

V is TRBV29-1 and J is TRBJ1-5; 8 positions agree with TRBD1. Germline CDR1 is SQVTM and CDR2 is ANQGSEA. Trimming at V came to 6 bases and at J to 5 bases, leaving 6 bases not matched to a gene. This CDR3 has 13 residues. CDR3 in amino acids: CSVGTGVHQPQHF. CDR3 nucleotides: TGCAGCGTCGGGACAGGAGTACATCAGCCCCAGCATTTT.

This clonotype was detected ten times or more. V gene TRBV11-2 combines with J gene TRBJ2-7; TRBD2 might be the D (5 bases). V was pared by 5 bases and J by 1 base, with 15 bases between. Germline V gene lookup returns CDR1 SGHAT and CDR2 FQNNGV. The CDR3 is 15 amino acids. The chain's CDR3 is CASSPQRGQSYEQYF. CDR3 in DNA: TGTGCCAGCAGCCCGCAACGAGGGCAGTCCTACGAGCAGTACTTC.

This clonotype was recorded at least ten times. The rearrangement links TRBV7-9 to TRBJ2-3; 7 bases match TRBD1. Germline CDR1 is SEHNR and CDR2 is FQNEAQ (reference sequence). V was pared by 5 bases and J by 1 base, with 9 bases of the junction left unmatched. The CDR3 length is 16 residues. The CDR3 reads CASSRRQGLGTDTQYF. The DNA for the CDR3 is TGTGCCAGCAGCAGACGACAGGGATTAGGCACAGATACGCAGTATTTT.

This clonotype was detected many times. The rearrangement uses TRBV6-1 and TRBJ2-3; possibly TRBD2 for D (5 bases). Trimming left V 1 base short and J 4 bases short, with 18 bases between. Germline V CDR1 and CDR2: MNHNS, SASEGT. The CDR3 is 17 residues long. The CDR3 sequence: CASSEGRFNGEPDTQYF. Here the CDR3 DNA reads TGTGCCAGCAGTGAAGGGAGGTTCAACGGAGAGCCAGATACGCAGTATTTT.

This clonotype was picked up many times. The chain is built from TRBV5-1 and TRBJ1-2; D remains ambiguous. There are 14 residues in the CDR3. The germline gives CDR1 SGHRS, CDR2 YFSETQ. V was trimmed by 0 bases and J by 2 bases, leaving 8 bases between them. This CDR3 reads CASSLATENYGYTF. CDR3 coding DNA: TGCGCCAGCAGCTTGGCTACAGAGAACTATGGCTACACCTTC.

This clonotype was recorded many times. The rearrangement joins TRBV30 to TRBJ2-5; 7 bases are shared with TRBD1. Germline trimming cut 0 bases from V and 5 bases from J; bases unmatched to any gene: 9. Germline loops: CDR1 GTSNPN, CDR2 SVGIG (reference sequence). The CDR3 loop spans 15 amino acids. The CDR3: CAWSVGGQTGETQYF. The CDR3 nucleotides read TGTGCCTGGAGTGTAGGGGGACAGACGGGGGAGACCCAGTACTTC.

With respect to this clonotype: A read error may produce the germline difference seen at one junction end. The chain employs TRBV3-1 and TRBJ2-5, with D perhaps TRBD2 (6 bases). CDR1 is LGHDT, CDR2 YNNKEL, per germline (reference sequence). The CDR3 consists of 12 residues. The CDR3 region has the DNA TGTGCGAGCAGCCAACCACTAGCTACCCAGCACTTC. It encodes CASSQPLATQHF.

The chain couples TRBV7-2 to TRBJ2-7; TRBD1 matches at 8 bases. Germline V lookup: CDR1 SGHTA, CDR2 FQGNSA. The CDR3 sequence is 15 residues long. Unmatched junction bases numbered 6, after V lost 2 bases and J lost 3 bases. This CDR3 is CASSLFGTGIYEQYF. CDR3 DNA: TGTGCCAGCAGCTTATTTGGGACAGGTATCTACGAGCAGTACTTC.

This clonotype was found many times. CDR3 sequence (DNA): TGTGCCAGCAGTTTATGGACAACGGGATCACCCCTCCACTTT. The encoded protein is CASSLWTTGSPLHF. This chain joins TRBV27 and TRBJ1-6; D possibly corresponds to TRBD1 (5 bases). There are 14 residues in the CDR3. V was trimmed by 1 base and J by 10 bases, leaving 11 bases between them. CDR1 MNHEY and CDR2 SMNVEV come from the germline V gene (reference sequence).

This clonotype appeared many times. CDR3 residues: CASSLSSGWEETQYF. The CDR3 region has the DNA TGTGCCAGCAGTTTAAGCTCTGGGTGGGAAGAGACCCAGTACTTC. The gene calls are TRBV12-3 or TRBV12-4 and TRBJ2-5; D gene unclear. V was trimmed by 2 bases and J by 3 bases, leaving 13 bases between them. This CDR3 has 15 amino acids.

This clonotype was counted at least ten times. This chain connects TRBV2 to TRBJ1-3, with unresolved D. The V gene's germline CDR1 is SNHLY and CDR2 FYNNEI. The germline V and J ends were trimmed by 8 bases and 0 bases, with 17 bases remaining between them. The CDR3 covers 16 residues. CDR3 protein: CASRQEVTSSGNTIYF. CDR3 in DNA: TGTGCCAGCCGGCAGGAGGTCACCAGCTCTGGAAACACCATATATTTT.

This clonotype was recorded many times. V and J are TRBV28 and TRBJ1-5; D not resolved. Germline V gene lookup returns CDR1 MDHEN and CDR2 SYDVKM. The CDR3 is 12 amino acids. The V end was cut by 10 bases, the J end by 5 bases, with 12 bases between. The CDR3 nucleotides read TGTGCCACGAAACCGGTGGATCAGCCCCAGCATTTT. Protein product: CATKPVDQPQHF.

In this sample, this clonotype turned up a few times. A much larger clone is a single base away; this may be a read error. The chain has TRBV12-3 or TRBV12-4 and TRBJ1-2; 7 bases map to TRBD1. The CDR3 spans 16 residues. Trimming at V came to 8 bases and at J to 1 base, leaving 13 bases not matched to a gene. The CDR3 loop is CASGGLDRKNNYGYTF. As DNA, the CDR3 is TGTGCCAGCGGAGGTTTGGACAGGAAAAATAACTATGGCTACACCTTC.

V is TRBV6-2 or TRBV6-3 and J is TRBJ1-4, with a weak D call TRBD1 (5 bases). V was trimmed by 5 bases and J by 0 bases, leaving 13 bases between them. Germline V gives CDR1 MNHEY, CDR2 SVGEGT. This CDR3 is built from 16 residues. The CDR3 sequence: CASSHRFLATNEKLFF. CDR3 nucleotides: TGTGCCAGCAGTCACAGGTTTCTTGCAACTAATGAAAAACTGTTTTTT.

The chain links TRBV29-1 to TRBJ2-5; D may be TRBD1 (6 bases). This CDR3 has 11 amino acids. V shed 3 bases and J shed 9 bases, with 11 bases lying between them. The germline CDR1 and CDR2 sequences are SQVTM and ANQGSEA. The CDR3 bases are TGCAGCGTTGAGGAACAGGGCCCCCAGTACTTC. Amino acids: CSVEEQGPQYF.

This clonotype was detected many times. The chain couples TRBV18 to TRBJ1-4; D gene ambiguous. With 4 bases removed from V and 0 bases from J, the gap between germline ends came to 9 bases. CDR3 length equals 15 residues. Germline V gene data show CDR1 as KGHSH and CDR2 as LQKENI. CDR3 amino acids: CASSQNSATNEKLFF. The CDR3 nucleotides are TGTGCCAGCTCACAGAACAGTGCAACTAATGAAAAACTGTTTTTT.

The table lists this clonotype with a few counts. V gene TRBV6-1 combines with J gene TRBJ2-7; tentative D call: TRBD2 (5 bases). This CDR3 has 14 residues. Germline values: CDR1 MNHNS, CDR2 SASEGT. V shed 6 bases and J shed 1 base, with 13 bases lying between them. The CDR3 region is CASRKTTESYEQYF. The CDR3 DNA follows: TGTGCCAGCAGGAAGACTACGGAGTCCTACGAGCAGTACTTC.

The genes are TRBV20-1 and TRBJ2-1, with a possible D match to TRBD2 (6 bases). The CDR3 has 15 amino acids. Trimming pared 1 base from V and 9 bases from J, leaving 19 bases between. Germline-derived CDR1 and CDR2 are DFQATT and SNEGSKA (reference sequence). CDR3 in amino acids: CSARGGTPGQGEQFF. The CDR3 DNA sequence: TGCAGTGCTAGAGGCGGGACCCCTGGCCAGGGTGAGCAGTTCTTC.

The sample holds many counts of this clonotype. This chain joins TRBV4-3 and TRBJ2-5; possible D gene TRBD2, 6 bases. The CDR3 is 16 amino acids. Trimming pared 4 bases from V and 5 bases from J, leaving 20 bases between. Germline CDR1 and CDR2: LGHNA and YSLEER. CDR3 residues: CASSPQGRGVVETQYF. For the CDR3, the DNA is TGCGCCAGCAGCCCTCAAGGGCGGGGAGTGGTGGAGACCCAGTACTTC.

V gene TRBV30 combines with J gene TRBJ2-7; possibly TRBD2 for D (7 bases). Germline CDR1 and CDR2: GTSNPN and SVGIG (reference sequence). Trimming took off 1 base at V and 6 bases at J, with 13 bases between the two ends. This CDR3 region has 13 residues. For the CDR3, the DNA is TGTGCCTGGAGTGAGGGGGGGCCGAGCGAGCAGTACTTC. This translates into CAWSEGGPSEQYF.

The chain employs TRBV4-1 and TRBJ1-1, with TRBD1 as a possible D gene (6 bases). Germline assignment: CDR1 MGHRA and CDR2 YSYEKL. Trimming removed 4 bases from V and 3 bases from J, with 12 bases in between. The CDR3 extends over 14 amino acids. The CDR3 region is CASSRGGAYTEAFF. Here the CDR3 DNA reads TGCGCCAGCAGCCGCGGGGGCGCATACACTGAAGCTTTCTTT.

This clonotype was picked up many times. The chain recombines TRBV19 with TRBJ2-1; D remains unclear. CDR1 is LNHDA, CDR2 SQIVND, per germline (reference sequence). Trimming took off 1 base at V and 3 bases at J, with 4 bases between the two ends. The length of the CDR3 is 13 residues. Here the CDR3 DNA reads TGTGCCAGTAGTATAGGTTTCTACAATGAGCAGTTCTTC. It encodes CASSIGFYNEQFF.